This section outlines one T cell receptor (beta chain) sequence together with its context. Its matching antigen is unknown. From the RT-PCR reads, TCRdb called clonotypes with MiXCR, one entry per CDR3 protein. The sample includes approximately 490,000 distinct CDR3 sequences, around 7.7% of them seen just once. This specimen comes from a study of response to subunit inactivated influenza vaccine. The study's findings and limits: Seasonal influenza vaccination, on each occasion, was suggested by the authors to recruit few new T cells.

This sequence originates from a man aged 50 to 69 who received an inactivated influenza vaccine. The sequencing used PBMCs from blood, collected approximately 25 months after vaccination.

CDR3 in DNA: TGCGCCAGCACCCCAGGACAGGGGGTAAGCTATGGCTACACCTTC. This translates into CASTPGQGVSYGYTF. The chain couples TRBV5-1 to TRBJ1-2; 10 bases are a match to TRBD1. The germline V gene has CDR1 SGHRS and CDR2 YFSETQ. CDR3 size: 15 residues. J gave up 4 bases and V 6 bases, and 9 bases lay outside the gene matches.